The sequence of this T cell receptor (beta chain) was determined in a study of blood T cell repertoires in COVID-19. Some clones are missing from TCRdb's copy, which holds only in-frame ones; the method was immunoSEQ multiplex PCR. The data hold about 150,000 clones, with roughly nine tenths observed a single time. Material for sequencing was peripheral blood. The clonotype originates from a woman aged 60-75 years with active COVID-19.

Here the CDR3 DNA reads TGTGCTAGTGGTACAGGGAGTGGCACCGGGGAGCTGTTTTTT. The encoded protein is CASGTGSGTGELFF. V and J are TRBV12-5 and TRBJ2-2; D perhaps matches TRBD1 (6 bases). V lost 5 bases to trimming and J lost 4 bases, with 11 bases between them. The CDR3 contains 14 residues. Germline-derived CDR1 and CDR2 are LGHNT and FRNRAP.